This T cell receptor (beta chain) was recovered during a study of human T cells and chemical hapten exposure. TCRdb processed the RACE reads anew with MiXCR; each CDR3 protein has one entry. The profile shows 28,000 or so distinct CDR3 sequences, nearly 7.5% of them singletons. This clonotype was counted a few times. Germline lookup yields CDR1 LGHNA and CDR2 YSLEER. Trimming left V 0 bases short and J 2 bases short, with 16 bases between. The CDR3 extends over 17 amino acids. Time point noted: healthy volunteer bleed at 2 weeks. Unfractionated whole blood yielded the extracted total RNA. Sequenced input: whole blood. The clonotype was recovered from a human donor in good health. Some clones in this sample may be carry-over from other donors' samples. The rearrangement links TRBV4-3 to TRBJ1-2, with D possibly TRBD1 on 6 matching bases. The CDR3 sequence is CASSQDSPGAKNYGYTF. The DNA for the CDR3 is TGCGCCAGCAGCCAAGATAGTCCAGGGGCGAAAAACTATGGCTACACCTTC.